This entry is about one T cell receptor beta chain. Profiled with immunoSEQ multiplex PCR; TCRdb holds only in-frame clones, not every one. The table shows 71,000 or so clones, with around 94% occurring only once. These data come from a study of T cell changes during pregnancy in multiple sclerosis. Germline V gives CDR1 SGHAT, CDR2 FQNNGV. The CDR3 spans 15 residues. Trimming at V came to 2 bases and at J to 1 base, leaving 2 bases not matched to a gene. V usage is TRBV11-2 and J usage is TRBJ1-1, with 9 bases identical to TRBD1. This receptor was taken from a female donor with multiple sclerosis, enrolled in a pregnancy study. This specimen was peripheral blood, taken in the third trimester of pregnancy. The CDR3 DNA reads TGTGCCAGCAGCTTAAGGGGACAGGGGAACACTGAAGCTTTCTTT. Its translation: CASSLRGQGNTEAFF.